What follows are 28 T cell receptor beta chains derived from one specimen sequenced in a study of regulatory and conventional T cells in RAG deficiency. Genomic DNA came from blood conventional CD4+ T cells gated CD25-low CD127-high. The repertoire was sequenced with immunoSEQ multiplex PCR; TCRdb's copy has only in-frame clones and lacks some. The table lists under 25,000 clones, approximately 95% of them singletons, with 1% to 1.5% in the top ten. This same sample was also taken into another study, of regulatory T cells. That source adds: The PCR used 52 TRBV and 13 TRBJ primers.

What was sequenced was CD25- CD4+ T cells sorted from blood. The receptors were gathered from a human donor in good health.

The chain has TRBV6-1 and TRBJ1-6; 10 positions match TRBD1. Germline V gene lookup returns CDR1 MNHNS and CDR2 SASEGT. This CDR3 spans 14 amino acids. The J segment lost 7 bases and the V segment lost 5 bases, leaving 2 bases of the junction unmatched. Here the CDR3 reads CASSKDRGNSPLHF. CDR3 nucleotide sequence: TGTGCCAGCAGTAAGGACAGGGGGAATTCACCCCTCCACTTT.

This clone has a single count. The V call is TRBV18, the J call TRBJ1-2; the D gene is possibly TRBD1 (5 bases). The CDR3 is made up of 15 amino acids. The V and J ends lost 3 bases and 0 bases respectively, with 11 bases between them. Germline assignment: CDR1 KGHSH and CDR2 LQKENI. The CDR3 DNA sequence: TGTGCCAGCTCACCTCCGGGACTAACTAACTATGGCTACACCTTC. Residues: CASSPPGLTNYGYTF.

This CDR3 is CASSLEYGGSGQPQHF. CDR3 DNA: TGTGCCAGCAGTTTGGAGTACGGGGGGAGCGGTCAGCCCCAGCATTTT. This rearrangement joins TRBV27 to TRBJ1-5; TRBD1 is a possible D gene (5 bases). Trimming left V 3 bases short and J 6 bases short, with 18 bases between. This CDR3 comprises 16 residues. CDR1 MNHEY and CDR2 SMNVEV come from the germline V gene (reference sequence).

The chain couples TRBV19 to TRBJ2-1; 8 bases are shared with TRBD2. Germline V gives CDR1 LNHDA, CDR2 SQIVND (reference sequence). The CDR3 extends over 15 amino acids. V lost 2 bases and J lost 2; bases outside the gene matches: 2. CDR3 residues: CASSISSGPYNEQFF. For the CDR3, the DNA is TGTGCCAGTAGTATATCTAGCGGGCCCTACAATGAGCAGTTCTTC.

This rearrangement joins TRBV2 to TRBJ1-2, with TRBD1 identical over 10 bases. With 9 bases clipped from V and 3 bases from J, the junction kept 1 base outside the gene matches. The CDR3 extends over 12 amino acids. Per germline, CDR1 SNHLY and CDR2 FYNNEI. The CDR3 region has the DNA TGTGCCAGGGGGACAGGGGACTATGGCTACACCTTC. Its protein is CARGTGDYGYTF.

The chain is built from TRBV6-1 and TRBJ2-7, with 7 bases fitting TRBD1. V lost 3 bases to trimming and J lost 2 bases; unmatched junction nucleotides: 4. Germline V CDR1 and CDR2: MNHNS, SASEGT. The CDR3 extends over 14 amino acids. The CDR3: CASSDYRGPYEQYF. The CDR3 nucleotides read TGTGCCAGCAGTGATTACAGGGGCCCCTACGAGCAGTACTTC.

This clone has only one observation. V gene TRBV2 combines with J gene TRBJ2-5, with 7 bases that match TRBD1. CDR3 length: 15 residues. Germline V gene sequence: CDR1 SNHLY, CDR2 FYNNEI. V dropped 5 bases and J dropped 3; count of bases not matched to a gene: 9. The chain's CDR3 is CASSSAQGVKETQYF. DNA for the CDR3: TGTGCCAGCAGTTCAGCCCAGGGGGTAAAAGAGACCCAGTACTTC.

The CDR3: CASSFNFEGAYGYTF. The CDR3 coding sequence is TGTGCCAGCAGTTTTAATTTCGAGGGGGCCTATGGCTACACCTTC. The V and J genes are TRBV28 and TRBJ1-2, with 7 bases lining up with TRBD1. The germline CDR1 and CDR2 sequences are MDHEN and SYDVKM. V lost 3 bases and J lost 4; bases outside the gene matches: 8. The CDR3 is 15 amino acids.

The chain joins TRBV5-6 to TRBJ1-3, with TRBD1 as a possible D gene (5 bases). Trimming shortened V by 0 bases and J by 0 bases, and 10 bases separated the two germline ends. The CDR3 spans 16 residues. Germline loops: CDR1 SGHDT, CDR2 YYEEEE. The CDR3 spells CASSLDWGDSGNTIYF. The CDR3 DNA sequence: TGTGCCAGCAGCTTGGATTGGGGCGACTCTGGAAACACCATATATTTT.

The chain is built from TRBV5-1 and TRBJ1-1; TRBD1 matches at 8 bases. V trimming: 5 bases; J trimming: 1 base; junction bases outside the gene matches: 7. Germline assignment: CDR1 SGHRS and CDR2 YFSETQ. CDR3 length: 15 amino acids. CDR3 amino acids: CASRPHDRGNTEAFF. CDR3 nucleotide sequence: TGCGCCAGCAGACCCCACGACAGGGGGAACACTGAAGCTTTCTTT.

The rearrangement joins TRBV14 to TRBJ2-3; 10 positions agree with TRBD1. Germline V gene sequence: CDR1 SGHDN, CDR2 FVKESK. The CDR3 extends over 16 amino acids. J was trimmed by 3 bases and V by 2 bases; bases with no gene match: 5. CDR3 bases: TGTGCCAGCAGCCAAATGAGACAGGGGGCTACAGATACGCAGTATTTT. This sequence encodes CASSQMRQGATDTQYF.

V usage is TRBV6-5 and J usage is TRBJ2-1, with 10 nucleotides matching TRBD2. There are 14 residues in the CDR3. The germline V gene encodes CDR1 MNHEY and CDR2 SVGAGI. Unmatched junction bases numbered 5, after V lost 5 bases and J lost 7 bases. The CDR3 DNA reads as TGTGCCAGCAGTCGAGCGGGGGGGGCTAATGAGCAGTTCTTC. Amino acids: CASSRAGGANEQFF.

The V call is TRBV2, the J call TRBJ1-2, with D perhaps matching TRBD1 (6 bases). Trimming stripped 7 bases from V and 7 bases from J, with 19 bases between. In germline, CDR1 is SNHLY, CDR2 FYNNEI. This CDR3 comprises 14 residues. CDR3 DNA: TGTGCCAGCACGGAAGACAGGCCGGGTCCTGGCTACACCTTC. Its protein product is CASTEDRPGPGYTF. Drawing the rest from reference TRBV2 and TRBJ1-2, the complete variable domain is EPEVTQTPSHQVTQMGQEVILRCVPISNHLYFYWYRQILGQKVEFLVSFYNNEISEKSEIFDDQFSVERPDGSNFTLKIRSTKLEDSAMYFCASTEDRPGPGYTFGSGTRLTVV.

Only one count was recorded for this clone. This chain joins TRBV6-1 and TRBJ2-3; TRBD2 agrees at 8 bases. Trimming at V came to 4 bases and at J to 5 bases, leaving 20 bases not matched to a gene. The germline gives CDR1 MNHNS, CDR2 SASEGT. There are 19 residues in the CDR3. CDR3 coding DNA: TGTGCCAGCAGTGTACCACGAAGACTAGGGGCGGGGGGAGGAGATACGCAGTATTTT. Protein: CASSVPRRLGAGGGDTQYF.

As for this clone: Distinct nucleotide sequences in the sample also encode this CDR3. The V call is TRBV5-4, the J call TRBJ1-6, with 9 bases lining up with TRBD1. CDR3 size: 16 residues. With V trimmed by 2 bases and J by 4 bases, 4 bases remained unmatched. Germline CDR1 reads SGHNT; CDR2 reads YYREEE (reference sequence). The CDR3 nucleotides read TGTGCCAGCAGCTTCGGCGGACAGGGGTATAATTCACCCCTCCACTTT. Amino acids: CASSFGGQGYNSPLHF.

The CDR3: CASSQKGWRGVYEQYF. The CDR3 DNA sequence: TGTGCCAGCAGCCAGAAGGGGTGGCGGGGGGTCTACGAGCAGTACTTC. The J gene is TRBJ2-7, the V gene TRBV4-2; 8 bases agree with TRBD2. The germline gives CDR1 LGHNA, CDR2 YNFKEQ. The CDR3 is made up of 16 amino acids. J gave up 3 bases and V 3 bases, and 10 bases lay outside the gene matches.

The CDR3: CASSRTGLGTDTQYF. The CDR3 bases are TGTGCCAGCAGCCGAACCGGTCTCGGCACAGATACGCAGTATTTT. The J gene is TRBJ2-3, the V gene TRBV28, with D unresolved. CDR3 length: 15 amino acids. V shed 6 bases and J shed 1 base, with 14 bases lying between them. Germline V CDR1 and CDR2: MDHEN, SYDVKM.

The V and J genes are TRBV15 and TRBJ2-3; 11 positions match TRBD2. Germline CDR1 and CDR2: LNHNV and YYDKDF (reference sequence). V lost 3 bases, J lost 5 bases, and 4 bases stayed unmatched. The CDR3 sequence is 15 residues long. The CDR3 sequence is CATSSNGLAGDTQYF. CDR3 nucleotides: TGTGCCACCAGCAGTAACGGACTAGCGGGAGATACGCAGTATTTT.

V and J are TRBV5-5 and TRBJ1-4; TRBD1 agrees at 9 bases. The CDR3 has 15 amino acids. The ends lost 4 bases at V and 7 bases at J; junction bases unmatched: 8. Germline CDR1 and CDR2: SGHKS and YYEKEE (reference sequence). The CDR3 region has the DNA TGTGCCAGCAGCATGGAGGGACAGGGTTTTGAAAAACTGTTTTTT. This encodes CASSMEGQGFEKLFF. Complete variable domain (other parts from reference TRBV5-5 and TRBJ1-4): DAGVTQSPTHLIKTRGQQVTLRCSPISGHKSVSWYQQVLGQGPQFIFQYYEKEERGRGNFPDRFSARQFPNYSSELNVNALLLGDSALYLCASSMEGQGFEKLFFGSGTQLSVL.

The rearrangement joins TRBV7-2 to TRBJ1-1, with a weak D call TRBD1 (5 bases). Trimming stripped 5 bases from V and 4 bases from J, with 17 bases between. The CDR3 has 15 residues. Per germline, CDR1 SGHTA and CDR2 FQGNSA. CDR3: CASSRVIGGSTEAFF. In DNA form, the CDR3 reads TGTGCCAGCAGCCGAGTAATTGGGGGGTCCACTGAAGCTTTCTTT.

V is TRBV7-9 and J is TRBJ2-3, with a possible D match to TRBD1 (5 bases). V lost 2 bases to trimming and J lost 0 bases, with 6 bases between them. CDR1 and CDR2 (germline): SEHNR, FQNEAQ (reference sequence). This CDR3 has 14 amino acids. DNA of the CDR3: TGTGCCAGCAGCTTAAGGGGTAGCACAGATACGCAGTATTTT. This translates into CASSLRGSTDTQYF. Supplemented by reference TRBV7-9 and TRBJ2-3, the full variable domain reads DTGVSQNPRHKITKRGQNVTFRCDPISEHNRLYWYRQTLGQGPEFLTYFQNEAQLEKSRLLSDRFSAERPKGSFSTLEIQRTEQGDSAMYLCASSLRGSTDTQYFGPGTRLTVL.

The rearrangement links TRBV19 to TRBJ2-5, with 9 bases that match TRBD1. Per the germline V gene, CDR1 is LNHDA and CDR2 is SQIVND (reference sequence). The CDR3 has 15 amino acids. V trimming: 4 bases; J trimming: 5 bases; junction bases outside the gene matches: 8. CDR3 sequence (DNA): TGTGCCAGTAGTACTCGACAGGGGGGTTGGGAGACCCAGTACTTC. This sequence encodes CASSTRQGGWETQYF.

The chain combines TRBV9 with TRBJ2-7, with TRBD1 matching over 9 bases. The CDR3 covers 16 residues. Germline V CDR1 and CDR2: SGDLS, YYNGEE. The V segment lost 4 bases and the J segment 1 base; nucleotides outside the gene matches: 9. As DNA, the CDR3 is TGTGCCAGCAGCCCCATGGGGACAGGGCAATCCTACGAGCAGTACTTC. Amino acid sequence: CASSPMGTGQSYEQYF. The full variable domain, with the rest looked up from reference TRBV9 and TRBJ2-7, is DSGVTQTPKHLITATGQRVTLRCSPRSGDLSVYWYQQSLDQGLQFLIQYYNGEERAKGNILERFSAQQFPDLHSELNLSSLELGDSALYFCASSPMGTGQSYEQYFGPGTRLTVT.

In DNA form, the CDR3 reads TGTGCCAGCAGCGCGACATCGGTTTATGGCTACACCTTC. Its protein product is CASSATSVYGYTF. The chain is built from TRBV11-2 and TRBJ1-2; D is uncertain. The CDR3 consists of 13 residues. Germline loops: CDR1 SGHAT, CDR2 FQNNGV. V was pared by 5 bases and J by 5 bases, with 12 bases between.

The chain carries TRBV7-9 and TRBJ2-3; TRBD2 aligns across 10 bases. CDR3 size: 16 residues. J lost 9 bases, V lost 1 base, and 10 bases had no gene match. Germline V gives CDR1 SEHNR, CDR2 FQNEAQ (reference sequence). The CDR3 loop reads CASSLEASGGHRTQYF. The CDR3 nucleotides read TGTGCCAGCAGCTTAGAGGCTAGCGGGGGCCACAGGACGCAGTATTTT.

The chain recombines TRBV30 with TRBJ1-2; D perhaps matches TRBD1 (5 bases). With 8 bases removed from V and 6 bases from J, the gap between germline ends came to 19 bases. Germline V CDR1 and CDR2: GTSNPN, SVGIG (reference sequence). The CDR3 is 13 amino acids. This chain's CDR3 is CAGDRGDFHGYTF. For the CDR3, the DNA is TGTGCCGGCGATCGGGGGGATTTCCATGGCTACACCTTC.

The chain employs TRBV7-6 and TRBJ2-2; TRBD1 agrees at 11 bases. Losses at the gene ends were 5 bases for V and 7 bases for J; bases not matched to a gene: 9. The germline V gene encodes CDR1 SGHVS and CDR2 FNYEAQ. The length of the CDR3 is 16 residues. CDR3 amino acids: CASSPRTGGAIGELFF. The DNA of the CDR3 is TGTGCCAGCAGCCCCAGGACAGGGGGCGCGATCGGGGAGCTGTTTTTT. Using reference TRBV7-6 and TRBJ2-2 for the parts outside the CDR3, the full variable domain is GAGVSQSPRYKVTKRGQDVALRCDPISGHVSLYWYRQALGQGPEFLTYFNYEAQQDKSGLPNDRFSAERPEGSISTLTIQRTEQRDSAMYRCASSPRTGGAIGELFFGEGSRLTVL.

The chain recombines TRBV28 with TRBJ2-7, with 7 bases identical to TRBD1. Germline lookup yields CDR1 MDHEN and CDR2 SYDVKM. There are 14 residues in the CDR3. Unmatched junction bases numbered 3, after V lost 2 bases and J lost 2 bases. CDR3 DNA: TGTGCCAGCAGTTTAAGGGGACAGACCTACGAGCAGTACTTC. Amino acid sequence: CASSLRGQTYEQYF.